The 25 T cell receptor beta chains in this list originate from one sample, sequenced in a study of cytomegalovirus exposure and HLA in healthy donors (dated by TCRdb to 2016 to 2017). Libraries were built with the immunoSEQ multiplex PCR assay. A mixture of 60 forward primers for TCR Vbeta segments and 13 reverse primers for TCR Jbeta segments was used in the multiplex PCR. The table comes from immuneACCESS by way of TCRdb, which keeps in-frame sequences with V and J called. Part of the clones is missing from these tables; in studies checked, under half for an unresolved V gene and the rest for unknown reasons. A total of tens of thousands of clones appear in this sample, around 78% of them only once. Jointly, the top ten make up 7.8% of the sample. Sequenced input: PBMCs. The source is a man aged 18 to 29 in good health and CMV-seropositive.

The chain is built from TRBV13 and TRBJ1-5; tentative D call: TRBD1 (6 bases). This CDR3 region has 14 residues. Germline V gene lookup returns CDR1 PRHDT and CDR2 FYEKMQ (reference sequence). Deletions cut 2 bases from V and 11 bases from J, with 16 bases between. CDR3 sequence: CASSLRTDPTAQHF. CDR3 sequence (DNA): TGTGCCAGCAGCTTACGGACAGATCCTACAGCCCAGCATTTT.

The CDR3 DNA sequence: TGTGCCTGGAGTGTAGGGACAGCCAACACTGAAGCTTTCTTT. Translation gives CAWSVGTANTEAFF. The chain combines TRBV30 with TRBJ1-1, with 7 nucleotides matching TRBD1. CDR1 is GTSNPN and CDR2 is SVGIG in the germline V gene (reference sequence). With 0 bases clipped from V and 2 bases from J, the junction kept 3 bases outside the gene matches. This CDR3 region has 14 residues.

The chain couples TRBV6-5 to TRBJ1-4; 12 bases line up with TRBD1. Germline V gene sequence: CDR1 MNHEY, CDR2 SVGAGI. The CDR3 runs to 15 residues. Trimming took 5 bases from V and 6 from J; bases not matched to a gene: 4. CDR3 residues: CASSPGTGGHEKLFF. The CDR3 DNA reads TGTGCCAGCAGTCCCGGGACAGGGGGCCATGAAAAACTGTTTTTT.

The V call is TRBV2, the J call TRBJ1-2, with D unresolved. Germline loops: CDR1 SNHLY, CDR2 FYNNEI. Trimming took off 2 bases at V and 8 bases at J, with 21 bases between the two ends. This CDR3 is built from 16 residues. The CDR3 DNA reads TGTGCCAGCAGTGAACCCCAACGGGGAAGGGAGGGCGGCTACACCTTC. Its translation is CASSEPQRGREGGYTF.

V is TRBV9 and J is TRBJ2-2; D perhaps matches TRBD2 (5 bases). Trimming removed 2 bases at V and 2 bases at J, with 10 bases between. CDR3 length equals 15 residues. Germline values: CDR1 SGDLS, CDR2 YYNGEE. CDR3 in DNA: TGTGCCAGCAGCGTGGGAGTCACTAACACCGGGGAGCTGTTTTTT. Translating gives CASSVGVTNTGELFF.

CDR3 DNA: TGTGCCAGCAGTTCTTCCGGGACAGGGATTGCAGATACGCAGTATTTT. This codes for CASSSSGTGIADTQYF. V and J are TRBV6-5 and TRBJ2-3; 9 bases match TRBD1. The germline CDR1 and CDR2 sequences are MNHEY and SVGAGI. The J segment lost 4 bases and the V segment lost 4 bases, leaving 9 bases of the junction unmatched. This CDR3 contains 16 residues.

The chain joins TRBV30 to TRBJ1-4; no clear D gene. CDR3 length: 13 amino acids. Looked up from germline, CDR1 is GTSNPN and CDR2 is SVGIG (reference sequence). V shed 5 bases and J shed 0 bases, with 7 bases lying between them. CDR3 DNA sequence: TGTGCCTGGGGCAGGACAACTAATGAAAAACTGTTTTTT. This gives the protein CAWGRTTNEKLFF.

This chain links TRBV7-9 with TRBJ1-1, with D perhaps matching TRBD1 (6 bases). Between the trimmed V and J ends, which lost 2 bases and 4 bases, there was a span of 14 bases. The V gene's germline CDR1 is SEHNR and CDR2 FQNEAQ (reference sequence). There are 15 residues in the CDR3. The CDR3 protein is CASSLTGLGGTEAFF. In DNA, the CDR3 is TGTGCCAGCAGCTTAACGGGTCTAGGGGGCACTGAAGCTTTCTTT.

CDR3 residues: CASSQGGDYEQYF. In DNA, the CDR3 is TGCGCCAGCAGCCAAGGAGGAGACTACGAGCAGTACTTC. The chain uses TRBV4-1 and TRBJ2-7, with D unclear. Germline V gives CDR1 MGHRA, CDR2 YSYEKL. This CDR3 is built from 13 residues. Between the trimmed V and J ends, which lost 1 base and 3 bases, there was a span of 7 bases.

The genes are TRBV19 and TRBJ2-3; D may be TRBD2 (6 bases). The CDR3 extends over 12 amino acids. Germline V gene data show CDR1 as LNHDA and CDR2 as SQIVND (reference sequence). Trimming removed 5 bases from V and 6 bases from J, with 9 bases in between. The CDR3 here is CASSSGRDTQYF. The CDR3 DNA reads as TGTGCCAGTAGTTCAGGGAGGGATACGCAGTATTTT.

The chain is built from TRBV11-2 and TRBJ2-7; 7 nucleotides align to TRBD2. Germline assignment: CDR1 SGHAT and CDR2 FQNNGV. This CDR3 is built from 15 residues. With V trimmed by 0 bases and J by 3 bases, 5 bases remained unmatched. In DNA form, the CDR3 reads TGTGCCAGCAGCTTAGACGGCGGGAGACTCTACGAGCAGTACTTC. This sequence encodes CASSLDGGRLYEQYF.

The chain carries TRBV30 and TRBJ1-2, with no clear D. CDR1 GTSNPN and CDR2 SVGIG come from the germline V gene (reference sequence). This CDR3 region has 11 residues. V lost 5 bases, J lost 8 bases, and 12 bases lay in between. The CDR3 DNA reads as TGTGCCTGGGGAACACCGGGAGGCTACACCTTC. Its translation: CAWGTPGGYTF.

The chain is built from TRBV15 and TRBJ2-7, with D hard to call. Between the trimmed V and J ends, which lost 1 base and 4 bases, there was a span of 11 bases. The CDR3 is 14 amino acids. CDR1 LNHNV and CDR2 YYDKDF come from the germline V gene (reference sequence). The CDR3 region is CATSRGTTTYEQYF. Written as DNA, the CDR3 is TGTGCCACCAGCAGAGGAACAACTACGTACGAGCAGTACTTC.

The V gene is TRBV29-1, the J gene TRBJ2-7, with 10 bases that match TRBD2. With 4 bases clipped from V and 0 bases from J, the junction kept 0 bases outside the gene matches. The CDR3 spans 13 residues. Germline values: CDR1 SQVTM, CDR2 ANQGSEA. This CDR3 is CSVVAGGSYEQYF. The DNA for the CDR3 is TGCAGCGTTGTAGCGGGAGGCTCCTACGAGCAGTACTTC.

The CDR3 nucleotides are TGCGCCAGCAGCCAAGTGGGACAGACCTCTGGGGCCAACGTCCTGACTTTC. This gives the protein CASSQVGQTSGANVLTF. The chain combines TRBV4-1 with TRBJ2-6; 7 bases agree with TRBD1. Unmatched junction bases numbered 3, after V lost 1 base and J lost 0 bases. This CDR3 spans 17 amino acids. Germline V gene sequence: CDR1 MGHRA, CDR2 YSYEKL.

The chain joins TRBV10-2 to TRBJ1-4; D unresolved. The germline V gene has CDR1 WSHSY and CDR2 SAAADI. Trimming pared 6 bases from V and 0 bases from J, leaving 8 bases between. This CDR3 has 14 amino acids. The CDR3 nucleotides are TGCGCCAGCAGGGCTGATGCAACTAATGAAAAACTGTTTTTT. Amino acid sequence: CASRADATNEKLFF.

The chain links TRBV30 to TRBJ1-1; D is unclear. Germline CDR1 reads GTSNPN; CDR2 reads SVGIG (reference sequence). The CDR3 runs to 15 residues. Trimming stripped 0 bases from V and 0 bases from J, with 11 bases between. The CDR3 DNA follows: TGTGCCTGGAGTGTAGATGGGAGGTTGAACACTGAAGCTTTCTTT. Translating gives CAWSVDGRLNTEAFF.

The J gene is TRBJ2-3, the V gene TRBV11-2; 7 nucleotides line up with TRBD2. The CDR3 totals 14 residues. Germline loops: CDR1 SGHAT, CDR2 FQNNGV. After removal of 1 base from V and 7 bases from J, the junction contained 5 bases not matched to a gene. CDR3 sequence reads: CASSLVVLANTQYF. In nucleotides, the CDR3 is TGTGCCAGCAGCTTAGTCGTACTAGCGAATACGCAGTATTTT.

This clone was seen more than once but under ten times. The rearrangement joins TRBV6-1 to TRBJ2-1; TRBD2 matches at 12 bases. Germline trimming cut 2 bases from V and 6 bases from J; bases unmatched to any gene: 2. The CDR3 is 15 amino acids. Germline V gene data show CDR1 as MNHNS and CDR2 as SASEGT. The DNA of the CDR3 is TGTGCCAGCAGTGAACAGACTAGCGGGAGCAATGAGCAGTTCTTC. Protein: CASSEQTSGSNEQFF.

This clone is a singleton in its sample. This chain uses TRBV7-9 with TRBJ2-7, with 7 bases that match TRBD1. The CDR3 has 14 amino acids. V lost 4 bases and J lost 3; bases outside the gene matches: 6. The germline gives CDR1 SEHNR, CDR2 FQNEAQ (reference sequence). CDR3 protein: CASSWGQQYYEQYF. CDR3 in DNA: TGTGCCAGCAGCTGGGGACAGCAGTACTACGAGCAGTACTTC.

This sequence joins TRBV29-1 and TRBJ1-2; D not resolved. Germline CDR1 reads SQVTM; CDR2 reads ANQGSEA. The ends were cut back, 7 bases at V and 8 bases at J, with 20 bases in the middle. This CDR3 spans 13 amino acids. CDR3 coding DNA: TGCAGCGCCGAAGTTGGCCTCATTGTGGGCTACACCTTC. This gives the protein CSAEVGLIVGYTF.

This clone was recorded only once. The chain is built from TRBV6-6 and TRBJ2-5, with D perhaps TRBD2 (5 bases). The CDR3 is made up of 15 amino acids. V lost 1 base and J lost 2, with 11 bases in between. Germline V lookup: CDR1 MNHNY, CDR2 SVGAGI (reference sequence). This CDR3 reads CASSYFGERQETQYF. CDR3 coding DNA: TGTGCCAGCAGTTACTTCGGGGAGCGGCAAGAGACCCAGTACTTC.

This clone was detected once. The V call is TRBV7-9, the J call TRBJ1-1; maybe TRBD1 (5 bases). This CDR3 has 13 residues. Trimming removed 2 bases at V and 6 bases at J, with 10 bases between. Germline assignment: CDR1 SEHNR and CDR2 FQNEAQ (reference sequence). CDR3 sequence reads: CASSLSRGAEAFF. The CDR3 region has the DNA TGTGCCAGCAGCTTAAGCCGGGGGGCTGAAGCTTTCTTT.

This clone showed up just once. The gene calls are TRBV13 and TRBJ2-7, with 10 bases that match TRBD1. Per germline, CDR1 PRHDT and CDR2 FYEKMQ (reference sequence). The V and J ends lost 5 bases and 6 bases, in that order; junction bases with no gene match: 7. The CDR3 is 14 residues long. CDR3 coding DNA: TGTGCCAGCAGCAGGGGGACAGGGGACGGCGAGCAGTACTTC. Its protein product is CASSRGTGDGEQYF. The variable domain in full, completed from reference TRBV13 and TRBJ2-7, reads AAGVIQSPRHLIKEKRETATLKCYPIPRHDTVYWYQQGPGQDPQFLISFYEKMQSDKGSIPDRFSAQQFSDYHSELNMSSLELGDSALYFCASSRGTGDGEQYFGPGTRLTVT.

This clone was detected once. The chain carries TRBV30 and TRBJ2-3, with 9 bases lining up with TRBD2. With 2 bases clipped from V and 6 bases from J, the junction kept 3 bases outside the gene matches. This CDR3 spans 13 amino acids. Germline V gene data show CDR1 as GTSNPN and CDR2 as SVGIG (reference sequence). The CDR3 DNA follows: TGTGCCTGGAGTTATAGCGGGGGCGATACGCAGTATTTT. Translating gives CAWSYSGGDTQYF.